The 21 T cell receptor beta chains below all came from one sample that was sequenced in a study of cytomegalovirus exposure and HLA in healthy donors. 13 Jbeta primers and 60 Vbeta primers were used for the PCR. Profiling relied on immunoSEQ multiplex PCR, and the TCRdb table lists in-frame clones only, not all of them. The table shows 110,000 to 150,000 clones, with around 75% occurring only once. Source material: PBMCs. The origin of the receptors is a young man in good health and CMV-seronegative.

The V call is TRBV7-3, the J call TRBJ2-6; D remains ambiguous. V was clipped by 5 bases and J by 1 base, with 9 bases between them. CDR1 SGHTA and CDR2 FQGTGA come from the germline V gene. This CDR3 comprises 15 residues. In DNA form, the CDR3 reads TGTGCCAGCAGCGCCAGTTTGTCTGGGGCCAACGTCCTGACTTTC. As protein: CASSASLSGANVLTF.

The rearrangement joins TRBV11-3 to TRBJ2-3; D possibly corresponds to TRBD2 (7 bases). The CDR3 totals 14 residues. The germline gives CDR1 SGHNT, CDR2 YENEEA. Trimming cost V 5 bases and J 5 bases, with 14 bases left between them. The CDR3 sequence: CASSLRGAEDTQYF. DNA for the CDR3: TGTGCCAGCAGCCTTCGGGGGGCCGAAGATACGCAGTATTTT.

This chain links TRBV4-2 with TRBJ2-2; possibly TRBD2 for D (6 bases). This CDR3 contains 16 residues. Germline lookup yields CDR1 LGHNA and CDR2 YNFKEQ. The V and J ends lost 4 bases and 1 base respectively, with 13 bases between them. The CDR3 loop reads CASSLLGRGNTGELFF. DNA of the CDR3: TGTGCCAGCAGCCTCCTCGGGCGGGGGAACACCGGGGAGCTGTTTTTT.

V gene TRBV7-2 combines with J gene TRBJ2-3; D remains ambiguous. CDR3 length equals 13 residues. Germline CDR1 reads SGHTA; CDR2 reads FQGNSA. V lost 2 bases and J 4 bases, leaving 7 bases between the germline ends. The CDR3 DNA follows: TGTGCCAGCAGCTTAATACCGGCAGATACGCAGTATTTT. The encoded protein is CASSLIPADTQYF.

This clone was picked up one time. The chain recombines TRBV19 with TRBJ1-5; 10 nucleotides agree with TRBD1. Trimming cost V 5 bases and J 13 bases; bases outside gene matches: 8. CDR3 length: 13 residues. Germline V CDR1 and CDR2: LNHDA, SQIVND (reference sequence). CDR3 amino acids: CASSSPWTGGQHF. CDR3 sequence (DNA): TGTGCCAGTAGTTCCCCCTGGACAGGGGGGCAGCATTTT.

DNA of the CDR3: TGCGCCAGCAGCACTAGACAGGGATATACTGGGGCCAACGTCCTGACTTTC. Translated: CASSTRQGYTGANVLTF. The chain links TRBV5-1 to TRBJ2-6, with 7 bases that match TRBD1. V shed 4 bases and J 2 bases; nucleotides not matched to a gene: 9. This CDR3 has 17 residues. Germline V CDR1 and CDR2: SGHRS, YFSETQ.

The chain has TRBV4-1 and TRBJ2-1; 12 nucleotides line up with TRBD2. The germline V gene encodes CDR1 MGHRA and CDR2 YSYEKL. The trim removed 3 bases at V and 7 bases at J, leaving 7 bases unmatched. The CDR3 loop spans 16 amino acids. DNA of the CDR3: TGCGCCAGCAGCCAGTCTCTAGCGGGGGGGGTTAATGAGCAGTTCTTC. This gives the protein CASSQSLAGGVNEQFF.

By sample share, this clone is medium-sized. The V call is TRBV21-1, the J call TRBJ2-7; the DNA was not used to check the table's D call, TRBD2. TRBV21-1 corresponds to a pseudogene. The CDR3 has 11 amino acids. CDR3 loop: CASSKRYEQYF. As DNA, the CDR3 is TGTGCCAGCAGCAAACGCTACGAGCAGTACTTC.

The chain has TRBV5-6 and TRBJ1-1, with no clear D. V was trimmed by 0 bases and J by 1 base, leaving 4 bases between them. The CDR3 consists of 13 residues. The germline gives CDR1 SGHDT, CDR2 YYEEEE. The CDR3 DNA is TGTGCCAGCAGCTTGGGGGCGAACACTGAAGCTTTCTTT. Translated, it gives CASSLGANTEAFF.

Here the CDR3 reads CASGSPGLAGGSSSYNEQFF. The CDR3 DNA is TGTGCCAGCGGGTCTCCGGGACTAGCGGGGGGTTCTAGCTCCTACAATGAGCAGTTCTTC. The chain carries TRBV2 and TRBJ2-1; 15 bases line up with TRBD2. From germline, CDR1 is SNHLY and CDR2 FYNNEI. The CDR3 has 20 residues. V shed 8 bases, J shed 0 bases, and the junction held 14 bases outside the gene matches. The full variable domain, completed using reference TRBV2 and TRBJ2-1, is EPEVTQTPSHQVTQMGQEVILRCVPISNHLYFYWYRQILGQKVEFLVSFYNNEISEKSEIFDDQFSVERPDGSNFTLKIRSTKLEDSAMYFCASGSPGLAGGSSSYNEQFFGPGTRLTVL.

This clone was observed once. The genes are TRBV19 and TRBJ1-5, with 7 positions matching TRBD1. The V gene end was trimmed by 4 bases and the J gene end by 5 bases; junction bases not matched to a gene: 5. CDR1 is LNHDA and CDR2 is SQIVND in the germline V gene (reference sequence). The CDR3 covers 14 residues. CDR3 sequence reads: CASSSPGGDQPQHF. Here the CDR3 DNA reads TGTGCCAGTAGTAGTCCAGGGGGAGATCAGCCCCAGCATTTT.

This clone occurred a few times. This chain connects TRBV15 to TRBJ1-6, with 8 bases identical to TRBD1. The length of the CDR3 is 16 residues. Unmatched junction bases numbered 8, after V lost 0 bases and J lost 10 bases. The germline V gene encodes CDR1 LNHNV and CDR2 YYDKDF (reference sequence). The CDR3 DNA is TGTGCCACCAGCAGAGATATGGCAGGGGGCTTATCACCCCTCCACTTT. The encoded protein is CATSRDMAGGLSPLHF.

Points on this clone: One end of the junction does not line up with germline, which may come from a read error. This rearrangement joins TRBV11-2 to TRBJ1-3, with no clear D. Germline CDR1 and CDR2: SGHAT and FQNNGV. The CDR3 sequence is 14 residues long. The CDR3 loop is CANSLDVFGNTIYF. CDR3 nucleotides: TGTGCCAACAGCTTAGACGTTTTTGGAAACACCATATATTTT. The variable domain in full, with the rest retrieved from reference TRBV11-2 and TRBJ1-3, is EAGVAQSPRYKIIEKRQSVAFWCNPISGHATLYWYQQILGQGPKLLIQFQNNGVVDDSQLPKDRFSAERLKGVDSTLKIQPAKLEDSAVYLCANSLDVFGNTIYFGEGSWLTVV.

For the CDR3, the DNA is TGCGCCAGCAGCTCCGAGATAACCTACGAGCAGTACTTC. Translating gives CASSSEITYEQYF. This chain connects TRBV5-1 to TRBJ2-7; no definite D call. V lost 3 bases and J 2 bases, leaving 9 bases between the germline ends. Germline V lookup: CDR1 SGHRS, CDR2 YFSETQ. This CDR3 comprises 13 residues.

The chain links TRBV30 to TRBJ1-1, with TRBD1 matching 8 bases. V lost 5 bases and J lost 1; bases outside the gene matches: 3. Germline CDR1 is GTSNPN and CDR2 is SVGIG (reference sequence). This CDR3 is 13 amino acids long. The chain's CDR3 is CAWLGTGNTEAFF. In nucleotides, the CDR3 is TGTGCCTGGCTCGGGACAGGGAACACTGAAGCTTTCTTT. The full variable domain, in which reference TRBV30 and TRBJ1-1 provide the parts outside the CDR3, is SQTIHQWPATLVQPVGSPLSLECTVEGTSNPNLYWYRQAAGRGLQLLFYSVGIGQISSEVPQNLSASRPQDRQFILSSKKLLLSDSGFYLCAWLGTGNTEAFFGQGTRLTVV.

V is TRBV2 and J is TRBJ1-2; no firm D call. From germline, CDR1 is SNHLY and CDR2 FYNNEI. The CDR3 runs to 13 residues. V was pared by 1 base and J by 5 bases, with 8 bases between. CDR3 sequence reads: CASSEDRPYGYTF. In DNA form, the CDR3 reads TGTGCCAGCAGTGAAGACAGACCTTATGGCTACACCTTC.

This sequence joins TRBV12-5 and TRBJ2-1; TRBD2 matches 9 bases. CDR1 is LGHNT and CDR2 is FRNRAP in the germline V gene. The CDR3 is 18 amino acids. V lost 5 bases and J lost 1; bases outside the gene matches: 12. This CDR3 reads CASGQTLAGDDSYNEQFF. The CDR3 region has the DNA TGTGCTAGTGGTCAAACACTAGCGGGCGATGATTCCTACAATGAGCAGTTCTTC.

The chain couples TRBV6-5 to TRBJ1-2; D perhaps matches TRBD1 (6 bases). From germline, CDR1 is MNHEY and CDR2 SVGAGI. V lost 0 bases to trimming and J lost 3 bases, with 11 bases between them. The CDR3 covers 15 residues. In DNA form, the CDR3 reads TGTGCCAGCAGTTACTCCCCGACAGGCTACTATGGCTACACCTTC. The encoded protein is CASSYSPTGYYGYTF.

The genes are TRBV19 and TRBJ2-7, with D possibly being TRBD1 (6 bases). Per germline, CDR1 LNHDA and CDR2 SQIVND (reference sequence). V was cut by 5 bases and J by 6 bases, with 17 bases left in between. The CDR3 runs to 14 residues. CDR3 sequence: CASSEDGTPSEQYF. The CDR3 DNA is TGTGCCAGTAGTGAAGACGGGACACCTTCCGAGCAGTACTTC.

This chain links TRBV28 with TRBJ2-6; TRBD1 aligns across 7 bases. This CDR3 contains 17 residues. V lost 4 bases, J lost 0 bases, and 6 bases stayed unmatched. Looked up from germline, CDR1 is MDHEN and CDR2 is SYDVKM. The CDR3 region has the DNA TGTGCCAGCAGTTCGGGACAGTCCGTCTCTGGGGCCAACGTCCTGACTTTC. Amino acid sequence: CASSSGQSVSGANVLTF.

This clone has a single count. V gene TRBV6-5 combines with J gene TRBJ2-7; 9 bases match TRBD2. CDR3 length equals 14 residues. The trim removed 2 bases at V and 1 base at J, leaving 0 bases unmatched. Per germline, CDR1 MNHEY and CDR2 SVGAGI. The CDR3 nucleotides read TGTGCCAGCAGTTACACTAGCGGGTCCTACGAGCAGTACTTC. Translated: CASSYTSGSYEQYF.